These T cell receptor beta chains were read from a single sample in a study of breast tumors, draining lymph nodes, adjacent tissues. One entry per CDR3 protein, called by TCRdb with MiXCR from the multiplex PCR reads. The repertoire holds about 110,000 distinct CDR3 sequences, with roughly 29% as singletons. The sequenced sample was axillary lymph node tissue. All receptors come from a female donor with breast cancer. Some clones in this sample may be carry-over from other donors' samples. Both conserved end residues are part of each CDR3. Fields, in order: V gene, clone size, J gene, D gene, CDR3 protein, CDR3 DNA. The D gene is left open where the match is weak. Size tells how often a clone was seen (once, few, many) or the class of an expanded clone, and some rows leave it out.

>TRBV9|.|TRBJ2-5|.
CASSRGETQYF
TGTGCCAGCTCGCGGGGAGAGACCCAGTACTTC
>TRBV15|.|TRBJ2-1|.
CATSVPGRTENNEQFF
TGTGCCACTAGCGTCCCGGGACGAACAGAAAACAATGAGCAGTTCTTC
>TRBV6-5|.|TRBJ2-2|.
CASSSHPRGEVGELFF
TGTGCCAGCAGTTCCCACCCTAGGGGGGAAGTCGGGGAGCTGTTTTTT
>TRBV29-1|.|TRBJ1-2|.
CSVEEGGGYTF
TGCAGCGTTGAGGAAGGAGGTGGCTACACCTTC
>TRBV6-1|many|TRBJ2-1|.
CASVGNSVVETNEQFF
TGTGCCAGCGTAGGAAATAGTGTAGTCGAGACAAATGAGCAGTTCTTC
>TRBV27|many|TRBJ2-7|.
CASSLGAKTYEQYF
TGTGCCAGCAGTTTGGGAGCTAAAACCTACGAGCAGTACTTC
>TRBV5-5|.|TRBJ1-2|.
CASSWQAAGWASNGYTF
TGTGCCAGCAGCTGGCAGGCAGCGGGCTGGGCGTCTAATGGCTACACCTTC
>TRBV5-1|.|TRBJ1-4|.
CASRGGHTDNEKLFF
TGCGCCAGCAGAGGCGGTCACACCGACAATGAAAAACTGTTTTTT
>TRBV5-1|few|TRBJ1-1|TRBD1
CASGTGATNTEAFF
TGCGCCAGCGGGACAGGGGCTACGAACACTGAAGCTTTCTTT
>TRBV11-2|.|TRBJ2-7|TRBD2
CASSLVGGRVEEQYF
TGTGCCAGCAGCTTAGTGGGCGGGAGGGTGGAGGAGCAGTACTTC
>TRBV13|.|TRBJ2-7|TRBD1
CASSLRDRTYEQYF
TGTGCCAGCAGCTTACGGGACAGAACTTACGAGCAGTACTTC
>TRBV7-9|many|TRBJ2-5|TRBD1
CASSLRTGGLETQYF
TGTGCCAGCAGCTTAAGGACAGGGGGTCTAGAGACCCAGTACTTC
>TRBV5-1|.|TRBJ1-4|TRBD1
CASSLSSGDSKNKKLFF
TGCGCCAGCAGCTTGTCTAGTGGGGACAGCAAAAATAAAAAACTGTTTTTT
>TRBV27|many|TRBJ1-3|.
CASSFREGNTIYF
TGTGCCAGCAGTTTTCGAGAAGGAAACACCATATATTTT
>TRBV9|.|TRBJ1-1|.
CASSPPELLNTEAFF
TGTGCCAGCAGCCCGCCGGAGTTACTGAACACTGAAGCTTTCTTT
>TRBV4-3|many|TRBJ2-7|.
CASSQARAYEQYF
TGCGCCAGCAGCCAAGCTAGGGCCTACGAGCAGTACTTC
>TRBV7-9|.|TRBJ2-7|TRBD2
CASSLGGLAAPYEQYF
TGTGCCAGCAGCTTAGGAGGACTAGCGGCCCCCTACGAGCAGTACTTC
>TRBV19|many|TRBJ2-3|.
CASSFRVTDTQYF
TGTGCCAGTAGTTTTAGGGTCACAGATACGCAGTATTTT
>TRBV5-1|.|TRBJ1-1|.
CASSLDHRPNTEAFF
TGCGCCAGCAGCTTGGATCACAGACCGAACACTGAAGCTTTCTTT
>TRBV4-1|many|TRBJ1-2|TRBD1
CASSQDARTGERGYGYTF
TGCGCCAGCAGCCAAGACGCCCGGACAGGGGAAAGGGGCTATGGCTACACCTTC
>TRBV20-1|.|TRBJ1-5|.
CSAIRPTSNQPQHF
TGCAGTGCTATAAGGCCGACTAGCAATCAGCCCCAGCATTTT
>TRBV10-1|.|TRBJ1-1|.
CASRVNLNTEAFF
TGCGCCAGCAGAGTCAACCTGAACACTGAAGCTTTCTTT
>TRBV7-9|many|TRBJ2-4|.
CASSLDRRIAKNIQYF
TGTGCCAGCAGCTTAGACAGGCGGATAGCCAAAAACATTCAGTACTTC
>TRBV18|many|TRBJ2-5|.
CASSPPGEETQYF
TGTGCCAGCTCACCACCGGGGGAAGAGACCCAGTACTTC
>TRBV7-2|many|TRBJ2-1|.
CASSFTGFNFYNEQFF
TGTGCCAGCAGCTTCACTGGATTTAATTTCTACAATGAGCAGTTCTTC
>TRBV18|many|TRBJ2-3|TRBD1
CASSPVGQAIGDTQYF
TGTGCCAGCTCACCGGTCGGACAGGCAATCGGGGATACGCAGTATTTT
>TRBV5-1|many|TRBJ2-1|.
CASSLVGVGNEQFF
TGCGCCAGCAGCTTGGTCGGGGTTGGCAATGAGCAGTTCTTC
>TRBV20-1|.|TRBJ2-7|TRBD2
CSARESGNEQYF
TGCAGTGCTAGAGAAAGCGGGAACGAGCAGTACTTC
>TRBV5-4|many|TRBJ2-1|TRBD2
CASSMPLAGGGYNEQFF
TGTGCCAGCAGCATGCCGTTAGCGGGAGGGGGCTACAATGAGCAGTTCTTC
>TRBV20-1|medium-sized|TRBJ1-4|.
CSAGTGGSEKLFF
TGCAGTGCTGGGACCGGAGGAAGTGAAAAACTGTTTTTT
>TRBV20-1|.|TRBJ1-6|.
CSAVGGSSPLHF
TGCAGTGCTGTGGGGGGAAGTTCACCCCTCCACTTT
>TRBV7-6|few|TRBJ1-1|.
CASSWGQQSNTEAFF
TGTGCCAGCAGCTGGGGTCAGCAGTCAAACACTGAAGCTTTCTTT
>TRBV5-4|many|TRBJ2-1|TRBD1
CASSRRQGSYNEQFF
TGTGCCAGCAGCAGACGACAGGGCTCCTACAATGAGCAGTTCTTC
>TRBV20-1|.|TRBJ1-2|.
CSARGLTSGYTF
TGCAGTGCTAGAGGGCTTACTAGCGGCTACACCTTC
>TRBV5-1|.|TRBJ1-1|TRBD1
CASSFQQGGAFF
TGCGCCAGCAGCTTCCAACAGGGGGGAGCTTTCTTT
>TRBV10-3|many|TRBJ2-1|TRBD2
CAISDPPGRGYNEQFF
TGTGCCATCAGTGACCCACCGGGGAGGGGCTACAATGAGCAGTTCTTC
>TRBV6-5|many|TRBJ1-3|.
CASSHSVRQAGNTIYF
TGTGCCAGCAGTCACTCGGTCCGACAGGCTGGAAACACCATATATTTT
>TRBV6-5|many|TRBJ2-2|.
CASSYLDSNTGELFF
TGTGCCAGCAGTTACCTGGACTCTAACACCGGGGAGCTGTTTTTT
>TRBV18|.|TRBJ1-1|.
CASSREQMNTEAFF
TGTGCCAGCTCACGGGAACAGATGAACACTGAAGCTTTCTTT
>TRBV12-3/TRBV12-4|many|TRBJ1-6|.
CASRIQNNSPLHF
TGTGCCAGCAGAATACAGAACAATTCACCCCTCCACTTT
>TRBV20-1|many|TRBJ1-2|TRBD1
CSARLGGQHTYGYAF
TGCAGTGCTAGACTCGGGGGACAGCATACCTATGGCTACGCCTTC
>TRBV19|many|TRBJ2-3|.
CASSGGHTDTQYF
TGTGCCAGTAGCGGAGGCCACACAGATACGCAGTATTTT
>TRBV5-1|.|TRBJ1-1|TRBD1
CASSPGQATIEDEAFF
TGCGCCAGCAGCCCCGGACAGGCGACTATCGAGGATGAAGCTTTCTTT
>TRBV5-1|many|TRBJ1-4|.
CASSLEIGLNLFF
TGCGCCAGCAGCTTGGAGATAGGGTTAAACCTGTTTTTT
>TRBV4-3|.|TRBJ2-3|.
CASSQDRGAGTDTQYF
TGCGCCAGCAGCCAAGATAGAGGAGCAGGGACAGATACGCAGTATTTT
>TRBV2|.|TRBJ1-2|.
CASSGDDGYGYTF
TGTGCCAGCAGCGGGGATGACGGCTATGGCTACACCTTC